Sequencing of this TCR beta chain was carried out in a study of technical replicates of blood from a handful of donors. The V gene lost 7 bases and the J gene lost 4 bases, with 15 bases spanning the gap. Germline values: CDR1 SGHDT, CDR2 YYEEEE. This CDR3 has 13 residues. The count of this clone is one. Libraries were prepared by immunoSEQ multiplex PCR; TCRdb keeps only in-frame clonotypes and omits some of them. The sample gives about 57,000 clones, about 94% of which show up once; approximately 4.2% is in the top ten. This chain uses TRBV5-6 with TRBJ2-7, with D maybe TRBD1 (6 bases). The sample taken for sequencing was PBMCs. This TCR came from a human donor in good health. Some clones in this sample may be carry-over from other donors' samples. CDR3 bases: TGTGCCAGCCACTTTACAGGGTCATACGAGCAGTACTTC. Translated: CASHFTGSYEQYF.